These T cell receptor beta chains were read from a single sample in a study of T cells in Graves' hyperthyroidism and ophthalmopathy. TCRdb processed the multiplex PCR reads anew with MiXCR; each CDR3 protein has one entry. The sample yields roughly 500,000 distinct CDR3 sequences, 35% to 55% seen once. Source material: peripheral blood or thyroid tissue (not recorded which). These TCRs come from an adult woman with Graves' disease, either hyperthyroidism or ophthalmopathy (not recorded which). Each CDR3 is given with its conserved first and last residue. A D gene is named only where the DNA matches it firmly. The listing skips clone size in some rows; elsewhere it reads once, few, many or a size class.

V gene	J gene	D gene	clone size	CDR3 protein	CDR3 DNA
TRBV2	TRBJ1-5	.	many	CASSGLGGFNQPQHF	TGTGCCAGCAGTGGACTCGGGGGCTTCAATCAGCCCCAGCATTTT
TRBV5-5	TRBJ1-2	.	once	CASSLYSGEGGYTF	TGTGCCAGCAGCTTGTACAGTGGGGAAGGTGGCTACACCTTC
TRBV5-1	TRBJ1-2	.	.	CASSFDGHYGYTF	TGCGCCAGCAGCTTCGACGGTCACTATGGCTACACCTTC
TRBV20-1	TRBJ1-2	.	.	CSASWGPLGGYTF	TGCAGTGCTAGTTGGGGCCCGCTCGGCGGCTACACCTTC
TRBV29-1	TRBJ1-1	.	few	CSVGQAFF	TGCAGCGTTGGCCAAGCTTTCTTT
TRBV7-8	TRBJ2-1	TRBD2	.	CASSYTSGTANEQFF	TGTGCCAGCAGCTACACTAGCGGGACCGCCAATGAGCAGTTCTTC
TRBV10-3	TRBJ1-5	TRBD1	.	CAIRGQSEETQHF	TGTGCCATCAGGGGACAGAGCGAGGAGACCCAGCATTTT
TRBV24-1	TRBJ2-2	.	.	CATSGTGTGELFF	TGTGCCACCAGTGGCACCGGGACCGGGGAGCTGTTTTTT
TRBV24-1	TRBJ2-3	.	once	CATGASPTDTQYF	TGTGCCACCGGGGCTAGCCCTACAGATACGCAGTATTTT
TRBV27	TRBJ1-6	TRBD1	.	CASRRQGGVGSPLHF	TGTGCCAGCAGAAGACAGGGGGGAGTTGGTTCACCCCTCCACTTT
TRBV5-6	TRBJ1-2	.	many	CASSLHRIYTF	TGTGCCAGCAGCTTGCATCGGATTTACACCTTC
TRBV7-2	TRBJ1-2	.	.	CASSSWAYYGYTF	TGTGCCAGCAGCTCCTGGGCCTACTATGGCTACACCTTC